The 21 T cell receptor beta chains reported below all come from one sample, sequenced in a study. One entry per CDR3 protein, called by TCRdb with MiXCR from the RT-PCR reads. The top ten clones hold about 3.9% of a sample with about 680,000 distinct CDR3 sequences, 13% to 15% of them seen once. The specimen was memory CD4+ T cells from blood. Source of these receptors: a female donor in good health, serving as a healthy control.

There are a few counts of this clonotype. The chain joins TRBV30 to TRBJ1-1, with a tentative D call TRBD1 (5 bases). CDR1 is GTSNPN and CDR2 is SVGIG in the germline V gene (reference sequence). Trimming took 3 bases from V and 4 from J, leaving 15 bases between them. The CDR3 extends over 14 amino acids. CDR3 in DNA: TGTGCCTGGAGCCAGCTGTCCGGGGCCACTGAAGCTTTCTTT. Encoded protein: CAWSQLSGATEAFF. Full variable domain (missing parts from reference TRBV30 and TRBJ1-1): SQTIHQWPATLVQPVGSPLSLECTVEGTSNPNLYWYRQAAGRGLQLLFYSVGIGQISSEVPQNLSASRPQDRQFILSSKKLLLSDSGFYLCAWSQLSGATEAFFGQGTRLTVV.

This clonotype was recorded many times. The rearrangement joins TRBV20-1 to TRBJ2-3, with 7 positions matching TRBD2. With 5 bases clipped from V and 3 bases from J, the junction kept 8 bases outside the gene matches. The CDR3 is 14 amino acids. CDR1 is DFQATT, CDR2 SNEGSKA, per germline (reference sequence). CDR3 in amino acids: CSAGGGGPTDTQYF. CDR3 DNA sequence: TGCAGTGCTGGTGGGGGAGGGCCGACAGATACGCAGTATTTT.

There are many counts of this clonotype. V is TRBV11-2 and J is TRBJ1-6, with D perhaps matching TRBD1 (5 bases). Trimming took off 5 bases at V and 7 bases at J, with 21 bases between the two ends. CDR3 length: 17 residues. Germline-derived CDR1 and CDR2 are SGHAT and FQNNGV. CDR3 loop: CASSPRLSGTANSPLHF. The CDR3 nucleotides are TGTGCCAGCAGCCCCCGACTATCCGGGACGGCCAATTCACCCCTCCACTTT.

This chain connects TRBV5-1 to TRBJ1-1; the D is unclear. The CDR3 covers 15 residues. Trimming removed 3 bases from V and 1 base from J, with 13 bases in between. CDR1 is SGHRS, CDR2 YFSETQ, per germline. The CDR3 nucleotides read TGCGCCAGCAGCTCCCTGACCGGTAAGAACACTGAAGCTTTCTTT. It is translated as CASSSLTGKNTEAFF.

The CDR3 DNA reads TGTGCCAGCAGGCGGACAGGGATCAACGAGCAGTACTTC. Its translation is CASRRTGINEQYF. This chain connects TRBV7-9 to TRBJ2-7; the match to TRBD1 covers 8 bases. V was clipped by 6 bases and J by 5 bases; unmatched bases: 6. Germline CDR1 reads SEHNR; CDR2 reads FQNEAQ (reference sequence). This CDR3 contains 13 residues.

The chain has TRBV7-9 and TRBJ2-1; no clear D. V gave up 3 bases and J gave up 7 bases, with 7 bases separating them. The CDR3 runs 12 residues. The germline V gene has CDR1 SEHNR and CDR2 FQNEAQ (reference sequence). CDR3 nucleotide sequence: TGTGCCAGCAGCTTTCCAGTTAATGAGCAGTTCTTC. Translating it yields CASSFPVNEQFF.

V usage is TRBV12-3 or TRBV12-4 and J usage is TRBJ1-4; unclear D gene. This CDR3 is 14 amino acids long. Trimming stripped 6 bases from V and 4 bases from J, with 12 bases between. CDR3 loop: CASSSGSLNEKLFF. CDR3 sequence (DNA): TGTGCCAGCAGCTCGGGATCCCTTAATGAAAAACTGTTTTTT.

The V call is TRBV11-2, the J call TRBJ2-2; TRBD1 might be the D (6 bases). The V end lost 1 base, the J end lost 9 bases, and 12 bases lay between the germline ends. Germline CDR1 reads SGHAT; CDR2 reads FQNNGV. This CDR3 contains 14 residues. CDR3 coding DNA: TGTGCCAGCAGCTTAGCCCCGCAGGGGAGGGAGCTGTTTTTT. Protein: CASSLAPQGRELFF.

Worth noting for this clonotype: Mismatch with germline at one junction end may stem from a read error. V is TRBV12-3 or TRBV12-4 and J is TRBJ2-1; D perhaps matches TRBD2 (5 bases). The CDR3 covers 15 residues. The CDR3 region is CASSDRRLALLHCWF. As DNA, the CDR3 is TGTGCCAGCAGTGACCGGCGTCTAGCCCTTCTTCATTGTTGGTTC.

The chain couples TRBV6-1 to TRBJ1-3; maybe TRBD1 (5 bases). V dropped 3 bases and J dropped 0 bases, with 9 bases sitting between them. The CDR3 has 15 residues. Germline-derived CDR1 and CDR2 are MNHNS and SASEGT. The CDR3 DNA reads TGTGCCAGCAGTGATGACAGCTACTCTGGAAACACCATATATTTT. Translation gives CASSDDSYSGNTIYF.

This clonotype showed up just a few times. CDR3 in DNA: TGCAGTGCTACATTTTCCGGGACAGGGGCCTACGAGCAGTACTTC. Translated: CSATFSGTGAYEQYF. This rearrangement joins TRBV20-1 to TRBJ2-7, with 10 bases aligning to TRBD1. J gave up 2 bases and V 4 bases, and 8 bases lay outside the gene matches. Germline assignment: CDR1 DFQATT and CDR2 SNEGSKA (reference sequence). This CDR3 is built from 15 residues.

V usage is TRBV18 and J usage is TRBJ1-6; D gene unclear. Trimming shortened V by 3 bases and J by 3 bases, and 9 bases separated the two germline ends. The CDR3 is 15 residues long. CDR1 and CDR2 (germline): KGHSH, LQKENI. The CDR3 DNA reads TGTGCCAGCTCACCCCTTGGAAACTATAATTCACCCCTCCACTTT. As protein: CASSPLGNYNSPLHF.

This clonotype was seen repeatedly, ten times or more. This chain uses TRBV20-1 with TRBJ2-7; D not resolved. The CDR3 loop spans 14 amino acids. V lost 3 bases to trimming and J lost 3 bases, with 15 bases between them. Germline V lookup: CDR1 DFQATT, CDR2 SNEGSKA (reference sequence). The CDR3 sequence: CSARRRNSGYEQYF. The CDR3 bases are TGCAGTGCTAGGCGCCGTAATTCGGGCTACGAGCAGTACTTC.

This clonotype was recorded at least ten times. This CDR3 reads CASSVTGPPYEQYF. CDR3 sequence (DNA): TGTGCCAGCAGCGTGACAGGGCCGCCCTACGAGCAGTACTTC. This sequence joins TRBV5-6 and TRBJ2-7, with 7 bases that match TRBD1. Germline CDR1 reads SGHDT; CDR2 reads YYEEEE. The CDR3 sequence is 14 residues long. The J segment lost 2 bases and the V segment lost 4 bases, leaving 6 bases of the junction unmatched. Using reference TRBV5-6 and TRBJ2-7 for the parts outside the CDR3, the full variable domain is DAGVTQSPTHLIKTRGQQVTLRCSPKSGHDTVSWYQQALGQGPQFIFQYYEEEERQRGNFPDRFSGHQFPNYSSELNVNALLLGDSALYLCASSVTGPPYEQYFGPGTRLTVT.

This clonotype has more than one count but fewer than ten. This chain uses TRBV4-1 with TRBJ1-4; no reliable D call. The CDR3 spans 13 residues. V lost 1 base, J lost 8 bases, and 8 bases lay in between. Germline lookup yields CDR1 MGHRA and CDR2 YSYEKL. CDR3 sequence reads: CASSQVLREKLFF. For the CDR3, the DNA is TGCGCCAGCAGCCAAGTCCTACGAGAAAAACTGTTTTTT.

The table lists this clonotype with a few counts. The chain employs TRBV7-9 and TRBJ2-3; D ambiguous. The germline V gene encodes CDR1 SEHNR and CDR2 FQNEAQ (reference sequence). The CDR3 loop spans 14 amino acids. Trimming took 4 bases from V and 4 from J, leaving 12 bases between them. Here the CDR3 reads CASSSTNEADTQYF. Here the CDR3 DNA reads TGTGCCAGCAGCTCGACCAACGAGGCAGATACGCAGTATTTT.

This clonotype was counted many times. The V gene is TRBV7-2, the J gene TRBJ1-2; 9 bases map to TRBD1. The length of the CDR3 is 12 residues. From germline, CDR1 is SGHTA and CDR2 FQGNSA. V was pared by 9 bases and J by 2 bases, with 1 base of the junction left unmatched. The CDR3 loop is CASGTGNYGYTF. As DNA, the CDR3 is TGTGCCAGTGGGACAGGGAACTATGGCTACACCTTC.

This clonotype was seen ten or more times. V usage is TRBV24-1 and J usage is TRBJ2-5; the match to TRBD2 covers 10 bases. J lost 4 bases, V lost 11 bases, and 15 bases had no gene match. Germline V gives CDR1 KGHDR, CDR2 SFDVKD. The CDR3 extends over 16 amino acids. The CDR3 spells CANCRVRLAGAETQYF. The CDR3 DNA reads TGTGCCAATTGTCGGGTCCGGCTAGCGGGAGCAGAGACCCAGTACTTC.

The chain recombines TRBV2 with TRBJ2-7; 9 bases line up with TRBD1. With V trimmed by 7 bases and J by 7 bases, 5 bases remained unmatched. Germline CDR1 and CDR2: SNHLY and FYNNEI. The CDR3 totals 12 residues. The CDR3 nucleotides read TGTGCCAGCAACAGGGGGCTGTGGGAGCAGTACTTC. It codes for CASNRGLWEQYF.

In its sample, this clonotype was seen many times. This chain uses TRBV7-6 with TRBJ2-7; D unclear. V was shortened by 6 bases and J by 3 bases, with 12 bases between the two germline ends. There are 13 residues in the CDR3. Germline V gene data show CDR1 as SGHVS and CDR2 as FNYEAQ. CDR3 in amino acids: CASSPAVDYEQYF. CDR3 in DNA: TGTGCCAGCAGTCCCGCAGTGGACTACGAGCAGTACTTC.

This clonotype was recorded a few times. The chain combines TRBV7-2 with TRBJ1-1; weak D call: TRBD1 (5 bases). This CDR3 spans 15 amino acids. Germline assignment: CDR1 SGHTA and CDR2 FQGNSA. Trimming stripped 3 bases from V and 4 bases from J, with 15 bases between. In DNA form, the CDR3 reads TGTGCCAGCAGCTTTTCACGGGAGGGGAGCACTGAAGCTTTCTTT. It translates to CASSFSREGSTEAFF.